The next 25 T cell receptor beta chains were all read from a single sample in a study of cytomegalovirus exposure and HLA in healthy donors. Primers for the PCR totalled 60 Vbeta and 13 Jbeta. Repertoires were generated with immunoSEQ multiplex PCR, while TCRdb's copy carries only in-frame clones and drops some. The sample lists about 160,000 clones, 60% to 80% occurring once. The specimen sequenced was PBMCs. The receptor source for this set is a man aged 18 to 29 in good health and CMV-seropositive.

CDR3 in amino acids: CASSLRYRDSSYEQYF. The CDR3 region has the DNA TGCGCCAGCAGCCTTCGGTACCGGGACAGTTCCTACGAGCAGTACTTC. The chain is built from TRBV5-1 and TRBJ2-7; 7 nucleotides match TRBD1. The CDR3 has 16 amino acids. Germline V gene sequence: CDR1 SGHRS, CDR2 YFSETQ. V was clipped by 4 bases and J by 1 base; unmatched bases: 11.

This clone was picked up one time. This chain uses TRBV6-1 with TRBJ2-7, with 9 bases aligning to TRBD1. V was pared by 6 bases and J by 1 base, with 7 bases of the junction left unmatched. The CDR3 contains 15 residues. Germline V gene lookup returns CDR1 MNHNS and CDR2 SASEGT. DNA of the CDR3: TGTGCCAGCAGCATAATCGGGACAGGGTCCTACGAGCAGTACTTC. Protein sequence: CASSIIGTGSYEQYF.

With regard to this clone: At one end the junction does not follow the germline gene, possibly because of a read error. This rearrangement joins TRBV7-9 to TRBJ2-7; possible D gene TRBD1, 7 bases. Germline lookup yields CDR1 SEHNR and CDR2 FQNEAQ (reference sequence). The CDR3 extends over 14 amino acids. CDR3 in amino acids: CSSSLSGGSYEQYF. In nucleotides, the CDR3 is TGTTCCAGCAGCTTATCAGGGGGGTCCTACGAGCAGTACTTC.

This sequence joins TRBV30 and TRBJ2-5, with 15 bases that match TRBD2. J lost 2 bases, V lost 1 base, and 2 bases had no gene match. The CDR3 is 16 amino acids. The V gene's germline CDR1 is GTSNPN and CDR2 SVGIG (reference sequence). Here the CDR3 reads CAWSAGTSGGQETQYF. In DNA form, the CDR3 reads TGTGCCTGGAGTGCCGGGACTAGCGGGGGGCAAGAGACCCAGTACTTC.

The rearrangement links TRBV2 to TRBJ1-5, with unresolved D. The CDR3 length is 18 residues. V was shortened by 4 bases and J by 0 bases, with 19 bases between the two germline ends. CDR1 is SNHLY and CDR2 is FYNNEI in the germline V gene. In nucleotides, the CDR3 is TGTGCCAGCAGTGCGACCGGGGAGGCCGCCTATAGCAATCAGCCCCAGCATTTT. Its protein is CASSATGEAAYSNQPQHF. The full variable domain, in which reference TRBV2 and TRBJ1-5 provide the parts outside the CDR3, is EPEVTQTPSHQVTQMGQEVILRCVPISNHLYFYWYRQILGQKVEFLVSFYNNEISEKSEIFDDQFSVERPDGSNFTLKIRSTKLEDSAMYFCASSATGEAAYSNQPQHFGDGTRLSIL.

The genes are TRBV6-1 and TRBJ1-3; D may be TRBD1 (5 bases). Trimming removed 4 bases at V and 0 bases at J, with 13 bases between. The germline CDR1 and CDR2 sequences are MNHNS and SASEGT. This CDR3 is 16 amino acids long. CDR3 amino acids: CASSAGDASSGNTIYF. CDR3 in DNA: TGTGCCAGCAGTGCGGGGGACGCCTCCTCTGGAAACACCATATATTTT.

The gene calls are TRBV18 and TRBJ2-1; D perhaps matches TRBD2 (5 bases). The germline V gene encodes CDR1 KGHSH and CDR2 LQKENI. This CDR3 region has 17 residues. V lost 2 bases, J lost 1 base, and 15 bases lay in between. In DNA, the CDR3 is TGTGCCAGCTCACCATTACCCGGGGTCACATCCTACAATGAGCAGTTCTTC. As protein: CASSPLPGVTSYNEQFF.

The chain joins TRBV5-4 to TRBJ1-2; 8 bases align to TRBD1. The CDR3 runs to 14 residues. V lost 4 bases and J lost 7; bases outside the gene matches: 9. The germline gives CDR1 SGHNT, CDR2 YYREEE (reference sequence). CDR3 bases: TGTGCCAGCAGCCCGCCGACAGGGGACATTGGCTACACCTTC. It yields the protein CASSPPTGDIGYTF.

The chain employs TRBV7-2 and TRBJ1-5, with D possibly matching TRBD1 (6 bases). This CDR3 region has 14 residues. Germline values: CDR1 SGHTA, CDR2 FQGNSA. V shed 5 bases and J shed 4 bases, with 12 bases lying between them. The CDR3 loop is CASSTQGRNQPQHF. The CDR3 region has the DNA TGTGCCAGCAGCACACAGGGACGGAATCAGCCCCAGCATTTT. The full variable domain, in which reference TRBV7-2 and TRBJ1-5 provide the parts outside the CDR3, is GAGVSQSPSNKVTEKGKDVELRCDPISGHTALYWYRQSLGQGLEFLIYFQGNSAPDKSGLPSDRFSAERTGGSVSTLTIQRTQQEDSAVYLCASSTQGRNQPQHFGDGTRLSIL.

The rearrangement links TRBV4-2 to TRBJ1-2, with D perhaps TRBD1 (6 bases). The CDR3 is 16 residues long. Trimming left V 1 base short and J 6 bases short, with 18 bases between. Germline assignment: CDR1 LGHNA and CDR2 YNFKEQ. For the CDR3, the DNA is TGTGCCAGCAGCCAAGGACACAGGGAAATCGGCGATGGCTACACCTTC. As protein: CASSQGHREIGDGYTF.

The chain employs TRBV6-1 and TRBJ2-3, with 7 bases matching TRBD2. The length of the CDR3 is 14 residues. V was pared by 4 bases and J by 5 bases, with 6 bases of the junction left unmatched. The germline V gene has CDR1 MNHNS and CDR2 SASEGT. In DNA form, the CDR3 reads TGTGCCAGCAGTGTTTCCCAGCGGGGAGATACGCAGTATTTT. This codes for CASSVSQRGDTQYF.

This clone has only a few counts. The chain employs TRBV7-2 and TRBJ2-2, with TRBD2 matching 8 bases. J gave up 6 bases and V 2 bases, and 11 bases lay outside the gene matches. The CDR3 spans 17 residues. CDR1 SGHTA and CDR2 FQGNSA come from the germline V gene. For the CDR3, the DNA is TGTGCCAGCAGCTTATCCCCTCAACTCGGGGGGGCCGGGGAGCTGTTTTTT. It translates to CASSLSPQLGGAGELFF.

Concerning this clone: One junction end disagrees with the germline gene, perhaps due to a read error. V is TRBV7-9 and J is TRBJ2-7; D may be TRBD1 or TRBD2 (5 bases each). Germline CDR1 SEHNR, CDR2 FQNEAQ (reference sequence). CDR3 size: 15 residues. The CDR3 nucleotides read TGTTCCAGCAGCTTAGGGGAAGGGAGTTGGTACGAGCAGTACTTC. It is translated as CSSSLGEGSWYEQYF.

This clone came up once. The CDR3 coding sequence is TGTGCCAGCAGTTTGCAGGGTGTGGGTTCACCCCTCCACTTT. As protein: CASSLQGVGSPLHF. This sequence joins TRBV7-3 and TRBJ1-6, with D perhaps matching TRBD1 (5 bases). Trimming removed 6 bases at V and 9 bases at J, with 15 bases between. The CDR3 is 14 residues long. The germline V gene encodes CDR1 SGHTA and CDR2 FQGTGA.

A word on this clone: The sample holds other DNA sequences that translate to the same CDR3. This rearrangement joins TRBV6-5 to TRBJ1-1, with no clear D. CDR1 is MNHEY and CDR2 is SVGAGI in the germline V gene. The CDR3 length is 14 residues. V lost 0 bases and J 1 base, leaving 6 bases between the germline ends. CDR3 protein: CASSYSRWNTEAFF. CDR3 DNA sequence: TGTGCCAGCAGTTACTCGAGGTGGAACACTGAAGCTTTCTTT.

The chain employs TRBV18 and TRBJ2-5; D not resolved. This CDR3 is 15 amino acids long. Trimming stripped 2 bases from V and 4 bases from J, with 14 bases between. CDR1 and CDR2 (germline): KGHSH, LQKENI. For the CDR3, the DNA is TGTGCCAGCTCACCAGAGCTTGAGGTAGGAGAGACCCAGTACTTC. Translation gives CASSPELEVGETQYF.

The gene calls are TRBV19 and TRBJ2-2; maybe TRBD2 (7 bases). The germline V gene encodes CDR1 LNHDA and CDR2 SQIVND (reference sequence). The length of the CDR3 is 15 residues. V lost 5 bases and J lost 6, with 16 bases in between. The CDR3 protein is CASSLGGGRAGELFF. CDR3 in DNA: TGTGCCAGTAGTTTGGGCGGGGGCCGGGCCGGGGAGCTGTTTTTT.

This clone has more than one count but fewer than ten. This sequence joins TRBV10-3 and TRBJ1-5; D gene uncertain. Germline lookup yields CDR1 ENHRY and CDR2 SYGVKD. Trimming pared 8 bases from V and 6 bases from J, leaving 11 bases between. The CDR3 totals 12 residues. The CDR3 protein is CAIRQEGQPQHF. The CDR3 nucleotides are TGTGCCATCCGCCAGGAGGGTCAGCCCCAGCATTTT.

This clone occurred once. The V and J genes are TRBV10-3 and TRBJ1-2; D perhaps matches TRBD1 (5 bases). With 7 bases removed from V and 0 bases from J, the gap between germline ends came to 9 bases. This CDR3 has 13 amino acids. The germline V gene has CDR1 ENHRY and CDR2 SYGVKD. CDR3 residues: CAITGSANYGYTF. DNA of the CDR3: TGTGCCATCACAGGGTCAGCTAACTATGGCTACACCTTC.

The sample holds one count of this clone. CDR3 sequence: CASSLGGSSYNEQFF. Here the CDR3 DNA reads TGTGCCAGCAGCTTAGGGGGGAGCTCCTACAATGAGCAGTTCTTC. V and J are TRBV13 and TRBJ2-1; D perhaps matches TRBD2 (5 bases). The V end was cut by 0 bases, the J end by 0 bases, with 6 bases between. The CDR3 totals 15 residues. CDR1 is PRHDT, CDR2 FYEKMQ, per germline (reference sequence).

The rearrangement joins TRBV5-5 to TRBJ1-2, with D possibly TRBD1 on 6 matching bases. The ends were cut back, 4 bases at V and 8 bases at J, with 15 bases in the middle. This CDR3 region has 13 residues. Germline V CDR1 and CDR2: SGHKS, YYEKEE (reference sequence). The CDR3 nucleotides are TGTGCCAGCAGCCCCACAGGGATGCACGGCTACACCTTC. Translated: CASSPTGMHGYTF.

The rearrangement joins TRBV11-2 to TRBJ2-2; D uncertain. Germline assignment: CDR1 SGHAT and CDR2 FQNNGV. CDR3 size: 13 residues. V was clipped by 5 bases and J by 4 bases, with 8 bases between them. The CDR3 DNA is TGTGCCAGCAGCCCTACCGGCACCGGGGAGCTGTTTTTT. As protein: CASSPTGTGELFF.

The CDR3, as DNA: TGTGCCAGTAGTATCGGGGGACTCGGTCAGCCCCAGCATTTT. It encodes CASSIGGLGQPQHF. The V gene is TRBV19, the J gene TRBJ1-5; the D gene is possibly TRBD1 (5 bases). CDR3 length: 14 residues. CDR1 LNHDA and CDR2 SQIVND come from the germline V gene (reference sequence). V lost 3 bases and J lost 6, with 12 bases in between.

CDR3 in amino acids: CASSLDTDTEAFF. CDR3 bases: TGTGCCAGCAGCTTAGATACGGACACTGAAGCTTTCTTT. This chain uses TRBV11-2 with TRBJ1-1; D call uncertain. This CDR3 has 13 residues. Germline V gene sequence: CDR1 SGHAT, CDR2 FQNNGV. Trimming pared 0 bases from V and 3 bases from J, leaving 5 bases between.

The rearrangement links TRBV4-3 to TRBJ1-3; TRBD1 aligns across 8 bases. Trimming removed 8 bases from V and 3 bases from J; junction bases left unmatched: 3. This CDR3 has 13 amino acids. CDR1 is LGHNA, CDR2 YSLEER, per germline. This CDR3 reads CASGQGVGNTIYF. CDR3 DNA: TGCGCCAGCGGACAGGGAGTTGGAAACACCATATATTTT.